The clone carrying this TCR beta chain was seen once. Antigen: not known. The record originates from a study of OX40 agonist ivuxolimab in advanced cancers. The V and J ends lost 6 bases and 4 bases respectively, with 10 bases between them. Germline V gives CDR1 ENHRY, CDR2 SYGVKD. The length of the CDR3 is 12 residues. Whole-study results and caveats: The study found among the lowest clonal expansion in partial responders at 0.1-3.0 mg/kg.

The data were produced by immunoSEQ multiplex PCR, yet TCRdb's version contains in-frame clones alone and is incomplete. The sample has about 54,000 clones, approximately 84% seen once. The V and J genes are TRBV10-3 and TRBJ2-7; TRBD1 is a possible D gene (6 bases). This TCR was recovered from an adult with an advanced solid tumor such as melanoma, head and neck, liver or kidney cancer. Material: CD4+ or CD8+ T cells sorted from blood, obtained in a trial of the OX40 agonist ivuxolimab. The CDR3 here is CAISQDRYEQYF. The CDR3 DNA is TGTGCCATCAGCCAAGACAGGTACGAGCAGTACTTC.